One and the same sample provided the 24 T cell receptor beta chains below, sequenced in a study of PD-1 blockade in classical Hodgkin lymphoma. Profiled with immunoSEQ multiplex PCR; TCRdb holds only in-frame clones, not every one. Of roughly 70,000 clones listed, about 93% were seen once; the top ten hold less than 3.5%. Time point meaning: newly diagnosed, previously untreated cHL patient sample. Material: peripheral blood mononuclear cells (PBMCs). The source of these receptors is a human donor with classical Hodgkin lymphoma.

This clone was seen a single time. V gene TRBV4-3 combines with J gene TRBJ1-2, with D hard to call. Germline values: CDR1 LGHNA, CDR2 YSLEER. The CDR3 extends over 14 amino acids. The V end was cut by 5 bases, the J end by 9 bases, with 19 bases between. DNA of the CDR3: TGCGCCAGCAGCAACAGCCGCTCCTCGTTGAGCTACACCTTC. It is translated as CASSNSRSSLSYTF.

The chain has TRBV27 and TRBJ1-3; 7 nucleotides match TRBD1. The CDR3 is made up of 14 amino acids. Germline loops: CDR1 MNHEY, CDR2 SMNVEV (reference sequence). With 4 bases clipped from V and 4 bases from J, the junction kept 4 bases outside the gene matches. The CDR3 bases are TGTGCCAGCAGTTCACCGGGACAGGGAAACACCATATATTTT. Translation: CASSSPGQGNTIYF.

This chain uses TRBV4-1 with TRBJ1-4; D is uncertain. Germline CDR1 reads MGHRA; CDR2 reads YSYEKL. This CDR3 region has 13 residues. V lost 5 bases, J lost 8 bases, and 12 bases lay in between. The chain's CDR3 is CASSREVGEKLFF. The DNA of the CDR3 is TGCGCCAGCAGCAGGGAAGTCGGGGAAAAACTGTTTTTT.

This clone was observed a single time. This sequence joins TRBV27 and TRBJ1-2; D is possibly TRBD1 (6 bases). Germline V lookup: CDR1 MNHEY, CDR2 SMNVEV (reference sequence). V lost 2 bases to trimming and J lost 0 bases, with 16 bases between them. There are 17 residues in the CDR3. The CDR3 DNA sequence: TGTGCCAGCAGTTTACGTTTTTGGGACACAGCTAACTATGGCTACACCTTC. Translating it yields CASSLRFWDTANYGYTF.

This chain connects TRBV2 to TRBJ2-7; D tentatively reads TRBD1 or TRBD2 (5 bases each). This CDR3 comprises 16 residues. Germline-derived CDR1 and CDR2 are SNHLY and FYNNEI. V lost 4 bases and J 7 bases, leaving 23 bases between the germline ends. CDR3 amino acids: CASSVRFPGPHGEQYF. In nucleotides, the CDR3 is TGTGCCAGCAGTGTCCGATTTCCGGGGCCTCATGGGGAGCAGTACTTC.

This clone was recorded once. The chain joins TRBV4-3 to TRBJ1-2; 8 bases are a match to TRBD1. J gave up 7 bases and V 1 base, and 14 bases lay outside the gene matches. This CDR3 is 17 amino acids long. Germline lookup yields CDR1 LGHNA and CDR2 YSLEER. The CDR3: CASSQASSGTGLSGYTF. CDR3 DNA: TGCGCCAGCAGCCAAGCTTCCTCCGGGACAGGTCTATCTGGCTACACCTTC.

The chain combines TRBV5-6 with TRBJ1-3; D is uncertain. Germline values: CDR1 SGHDT, CDR2 YYEEEE. V dropped 4 bases and J dropped 2 bases, with 10 bases sitting between them. The CDR3 consists of 14 residues. The CDR3 DNA reads TGTGCCAGCAGCGCCTACTCCGCTGGAAACACCATATATTTT. Amino acid sequence: CASSAYSAGNTIYF. The full variable domain, completed using reference TRBV5-6 and TRBJ1-3, is DAGVTQSPTHLIKTRGQQVTLRCSPKSGHDTVSWYQQALGQGPQFIFQYYEEEERQRGNFPDRFSGHQFPNYSSELNVNALLLGDSALYLCASSAYSAGNTIYFGEGSWLTVV.

V usage is TRBV28 and J usage is TRBJ2-7; no definite D call. V was shortened by 5 bases and J by 0 bases, with 11 bases between the two germline ends. The CDR3 totals 14 residues. Germline V gives CDR1 MDHEN, CDR2 SYDVKM. CDR3 sequence: CASSLVPVSYEQYF. In nucleotides, the CDR3 is TGTGCCAGCAGTCTCGTTCCAGTCTCCTACGAGCAGTACTTC.

The rearrangement links TRBV10-3 to TRBJ1-5; D is uncertain. The V gene's germline CDR1 is ENHRY and CDR2 SYGVKD. CDR3 size: 12 residues. Deletions cut 3 bases from V and 10 bases from J, with 10 bases between. Written as DNA, the CDR3 is TGTGCCATCAGTGAAGGATTGGACCCCCAGCATTTT. This translates into CAISEGLDPQHF.

The chain couples TRBV7-2 to TRBJ1-2, with a weak D call TRBD1 (5 bases). The CDR3 contains 12 residues. Trimming cost V 5 bases and J 7 bases, with 11 bases left between them. Germline CDR1 reads SGHTA; CDR2 reads FQGNSA. CDR3 nucleotide sequence: TGTGCCAGCAGCGTTCGACAGAGTGGCTACACCTTC. As protein: CASSVRQSGYTF.

This clone was counted a single time. The J gene is TRBJ2-5, the V gene TRBV7-2; 8 bases fit TRBD1. The V gene end was trimmed by 3 bases and the J gene end by 2 bases; junction bases not matched to a gene: 2. Germline CDR1 is SGHTA and CDR2 is FQGNSA. The CDR3 has 14 residues. CDR3 nucleotides: TGTGCCAGCAGCTTTTGGACAGGGCAAGAGACCCAGTACTTC. This sequence encodes CASSFWTGQETQYF.

The chain couples TRBV2 to TRBJ2-5, with D perhaps matching TRBD1 or TRBD2 (5 bases each). CDR3 length: 13 residues. V lost 5 bases, J lost 5 bases, and 12 bases lay in between. Germline V gives CDR1 SNHLY, CDR2 FYNNEI. This CDR3 is CASSPTTGETQYF. DNA for the CDR3: TGTGCCAGCAGTCCGACTACAGGCGAGACCCAGTACTTC.

The rearrangement uses TRBV18 and TRBJ1-2; the D is unclear. CDR3 length equals 14 residues. Germline V gene lookup returns CDR1 KGHSH and CDR2 LQKENI. V lost 3 bases to trimming and J lost 2 bases, with 10 bases between them. This CDR3 is CASSPERANYGYTF. CDR3 coding DNA: TGTGCCAGCTCACCCGAGAGAGCGAACTATGGCTACACCTTC. Full variable domain (remainder filled in from reference TRBV18 and TRBJ1-2): NAGVMQNPRHLVRRRGQEARLRCSPMKGHSHVYWYRQLPEEGLKFMVYLQKENIIDESGMPKERFSAEFPKEGPSILRIQQVVRGDSAAYFCASSPERANYGYTFGSGTRLTVV.

The chain joins TRBV5-1 to TRBJ2-6, with 7 nucleotides matching TRBD1. The germline gives CDR1 SGHRS, CDR2 YFSETQ. The CDR3 is 16 amino acids. V shed 0 bases, J shed 2 bases, and the junction held 2 bases outside the gene matches. This CDR3 reads CASSLGQGAGANVLTF. The CDR3 DNA reads TGCGCCAGCAGCTTGGGACAGGGAGCTGGGGCCAACGTCCTGACTTTC.

This clone was detected only once. This chain links TRBV5-5 with TRBJ2-1, with TRBD2 matching 8 bases. The V gene end was trimmed by 4 bases and the J gene end by 7 bases; junction bases not matched to a gene: 13. The germline CDR1 and CDR2 sequences are SGHKS and YYEKEE (reference sequence). The CDR3 covers 16 residues. CDR3 amino acids: CASSPAGGRSKNEQFF. In DNA, the CDR3 is TGTGCCAGCAGCCCGGCCGGCGGGAGGTCTAAAAATGAGCAGTTCTTC.

The CDR3 here is CASSLGLAGAVDTQYF. The DNA for the CDR3 is TGTGCCAGCAGCCTTGGACTAGCGGGGGCTGTGGATACGCAGTATTTT. The chain couples TRBV7-3 to TRBJ2-3; 13 bases align to TRBD2. Per the germline V gene, CDR1 is SGHTA and CDR2 is FQGTGA. The CDR3 extends over 16 amino acids. Trimming cost V 5 bases and J 6 bases; bases outside gene matches: 8.

The chain combines TRBV10-2 with TRBJ1-3, with D hard to call. This CDR3 comprises 14 residues. Trimming shortened V by 2 bases and J by 1 base, and 6 bases separated the two germline ends. From germline, CDR1 is WSHSY and CDR2 SAAADI. CDR3 region: CASSEERSGNTIYF. CDR3 nucleotides: TGCGCCAGCAGTGAGGAGAGATCTGGAAACACCATATATTTT.

This clone was detected a few times. The rearrangement joins TRBV10-1 to TRBJ2-1; D remains unclear. Trimming shortened V by 0 bases and J by 10 bases, and 7 bases separated the two germline ends. This CDR3 contains 12 residues. Germline assignment: CDR1 WNHNN and CDR2 SYGVQD (reference sequence). The CDR3 DNA follows: TGCGCCAGCAGTGAGTCATCAAGGGAGCAGTTCTTC. It encodes CASSESSREQFF.

This chain joins TRBV2 and TRBJ2-7; D tentatively fits TRBD1 or TRBD2 (5 bases each). Germline V gene lookup returns CDR1 SNHLY and CDR2 FYNNEI. The CDR3 contains 15 residues. Trimming pared 2 bases from V and 8 bases from J, leaving 19 bases between. Written as DNA, the CDR3 is TGTGCCAGCAGTGAAACGGGAAGGGGAACTGCTAAGCAGTACTTC. Translated, it gives CASSETGRGTAKQYF.

The chain links TRBV29-1 to TRBJ1-1, with a possible D match to TRBD1 (5 bases). The CDR3 is made up of 13 amino acids. The V end was cut by 4 bases, the J end by 0 bases, with 9 bases between. CDR1 is SQVTM and CDR2 is ANQGSEA in the germline V gene. The CDR3 sequence: CSVGGKMNTEAFF. DNA for the CDR3: TGCAGCGTTGGGGGGAAGATGAACACTGAAGCTTTCTTT.

The chain joins TRBV27 to TRBJ1-1; D is unclear. Trimming removed 3 bases at V and 4 bases at J, with 9 bases between. The germline V gene has CDR1 MNHEY and CDR2 SMNVEV (reference sequence). The CDR3 has 13 amino acids. The CDR3, as DNA: TGTGCCAGCAGTTTGACCGTCGGCACTGAAGCTTTCTTT. Residues: CASSLTVGTEAFF.

The chain couples TRBV4-2 to TRBJ2-3; 13 positions match TRBD2. Germline lookup yields CDR1 LGHNA and CDR2 YNFKEQ. This CDR3 spans 20 amino acids. Trimming removed 0 bases from V and 2 bases from J; junction bases left unmatched: 11. DNA of the CDR3: TGTGCCAGCAGCCAAGATCCTACCGTGGGACTAGCGGGGTACACAGATACGCAGTATTTT. It codes for CASSQDPTVGLAGYTDTQYF.

The count of this clone is one. This rearrangement joins TRBV6-6 to TRBJ2-7; 11 positions match TRBD1. Germline CDR1 and CDR2: MNHNY and SVGAGI (reference sequence). With V trimmed by 2 bases and J by 0 bases, 3 bases remained unmatched. The CDR3 runs 16 residues. The chain's CDR3 is CASSYDGTGGSYEQYF. The CDR3 nucleotides read TGTGCCAGCAGTTACGACGGGACAGGGGGCTCCTACGAGCAGTACTTC.

The V call is TRBV28, the J call TRBJ2-7; D unresolved. CDR1 and CDR2 from the germline V gene are MDHEN and SYDVKM. Trimming pared 7 bases from V and 4 bases from J, leaving 11 bases between. The CDR3 sequence is 12 residues long. CDR3: CASTRLPYEQYF. CDR3 DNA: TGTGCCAGCACCCGACTGCCTTACGAGCAGTACTTC.